Listed here are 14 T cell receptor beta chains from one sample, sequenced in a study of blood T cell repertoires in COVID-19. This table comes from immunoSEQ multiplex PCR, and its TCRdb copy is limited to in-frame clones, with some not included. This sample carries fewer than 350,000 clones, approximately 85% of them seen once, and the ten largest clones take over 8%. The sample comprised peripheral blood. These receptors originate from a man aged 18 to 29 with active or convalescent COVID-19.

The V gene is TRBV7-9, the J gene TRBJ1-3; 10 bases align to TRBD1. V lost 5 bases to trimming and J lost 6 bases; unmatched junction nucleotides: 10. This CDR3 has 16 residues. In germline, CDR1 is SEHNR, CDR2 FQNEAQ (reference sequence). The CDR3 DNA is TGTGCCAGCAGCCTGACAGGGGGCTTTTTAGAAAACACCATATATTTT. This translates into CASSLTGGFLENTIYF. Looking up the rest from reference TRBV7-9 and TRBJ1-3 gives the full variable domain: DTGVSQNPRHKITKRGQNVTFRCDPISEHNRLYWYRQTLGQGPEFLTYFQNEAQLEKSRLLSDRFSAERPKGSFSTLEIQRTEQGDSAMYLCASSLTGGFLENTIYFGEGSWLTVV.

This rearrangement joins TRBV6-5 to TRBJ1-1, with 12 positions matching TRBD1. Trimming took 8 bases from V and 4 from J; bases not matched to a gene: 8. The CDR3 has 15 residues. The germline V gene encodes CDR1 MNHEY and CDR2 SVGAGI. The CDR3 here is CASWDRGRYGTEAFF. The CDR3 region has the DNA TGTGCCAGCTGGGACAGGGGGCGATATGGCACTGAAGCTTTCTTT.

The chain is built from TRBV5-1 and TRBJ2-7; the D gene is possibly TRBD2 (6 bases). CDR1 is SGHRS, CDR2 YFSETQ, per germline. Trimming shortened V by 5 bases and J by 2 bases, and 11 bases separated the two germline ends. The CDR3 sequence is 13 residues long. The CDR3 region is CASREGLTYEQYF. In DNA form, the CDR3 reads TGCGCCAGCAGGGAGGGACTTACCTACGAGCAGTACTTC.

The genes are TRBV5-1 and TRBJ2-5; D not certain. The CDR3 has 14 amino acids. Germline V gives CDR1 SGHRS, CDR2 YFSETQ. V lost 1 base and J 3 bases, leaving 10 bases between the germline ends. The CDR3 region has the DNA TGCGCCAGCAGCTTGAGGTCAGGAAAAGAGACCCAGTACTTC. It codes for CASSLRSGKETQYF.

The chain uses TRBV9 and TRBJ2-1; 13 nucleotides align to TRBD2. Germline trimming cut 4 bases from V and 6 bases from J; bases unmatched to any gene: 7. The CDR3 covers 16 residues. From germline, CDR1 is SGDLS and CDR2 YYNGEE. CDR3 coding DNA: TGTGCCAGCAGCTACTCACTAGCGGGGGGGCCCAATGAGCAGTTCTTC. Amino acids: CASSYSLAGGPNEQFF. Combining the CDR3 with reference TRBV9 and TRBJ2-1 gives the whole variable domain DSGVTQTPKHLITATGQRVTLRCSPRSGDLSVYWYQQSLDQGLQFLIQYYNGEERAKGNILERFSAQQFPDLHSELNLSSLELGDSALYFCASSYSLAGGPNEQFFGPGTRLTVL.

This clone came up once. The chain carries TRBV3-1 (or the pseudogene TRBV3-2) and TRBJ1-1; D gene unclear. Deletions cut 3 bases from V and 1 base from J, with 18 bases between. This CDR3 region has 17 residues. CDR1 is LGHDT, CDR2 YNNKEL, per germline (reference sequence). The CDR3 loop is CASSQKIVSRWNTEAFF. CDR3 nucleotides: TGTGCCAGCAGCCAGAAGATCGTATCCAGGTGGAACACTGAAGCTTTCTTT.

J is TRBJ2-7 and V is TRBV7-8, with 9 bases fitting TRBD1. Germline V gene data show CDR1 as SGHVS and CDR2 as FQNEAQ. After removal of 5 bases from V and 4 bases from J, the junction contained 6 bases not matched to a gene. The CDR3 runs 14 residues. The CDR3 here is CASSRTGEIYEQYF. The CDR3 DNA follows: TGTGCCAGCAGCCGGACAGGGGAGATTTACGAGCAGTACTTC.

The V call is TRBV25-1, the J call TRBJ1-4; D might be TRBD1 (6 bases). CDR1 and CDR2 (germline): MGHDK, SYGVNS. The CDR3 spans 14 residues. Trimming pared 6 bases from V and 7 bases from J, leaving 15 bases between. The CDR3 sequence: CASSDRPPFEKLFF. The CDR3 coding sequence is TGTGCCAGCAGCGACAGGCCACCTTTTGAAAAACTGTTTTTT.

Written as DNA, the CDR3 is TGTGCCTGGAGTGTCGGCCCCGGGACAGGGGACCGGGGGGCCAAAAACATTCAGTACTTC. Translating gives CAWSVGPGTGDRGAKNIQYF. The V call is TRBV30, the J call TRBJ2-4; 10 bases agree with TRBD1. This CDR3 contains 20 residues. With 0 bases clipped from V and 1 base from J, the junction kept 15 bases outside the gene matches. CDR1 and CDR2 from the germline V gene are GTSNPN and SVGIG (reference sequence).

The gene calls are TRBV11-2 and TRBJ1-1; tentatively, D is TRBD1 (5 bases). The CDR3 contains 15 residues. V gave up 0 bases and J gave up 3 bases, with 11 bases separating them. Germline lookup yields CDR1 SGHAT and CDR2 FQNNGV. The CDR3 reads CASSLDRGEDTEAFF. CDR3 coding DNA: TGTGCCAGCAGCTTAGATAGGGGCGAGGACACTGAAGCTTTCTTT.

This sequence joins TRBV5-4 and TRBJ2-2; 7 nucleotides align to TRBD1. CDR3 length equals 15 residues. Germline V gene lookup returns CDR1 SGHNT and CDR2 YYREEE (reference sequence). Trimming removed 4 bases from V and 7 bases from J; junction bases left unmatched: 10. CDR3 sequence reads: CASSPARGHGGELFF. The CDR3 DNA reads as TGTGCCAGCAGCCCGGCTAGGGGGCACGGCGGGGAGCTGTTTTTT.

This rearrangement joins TRBV6-5 to TRBJ2-2, with D unclear. Between the trimmed V and J ends, which lost 2 bases and 4 bases, there was a span of 8 bases. The CDR3 runs to 14 residues. Germline CDR1 reads MNHEY; CDR2 reads SVGAGI. The CDR3: CASSYAQRTGELFF. CDR3 DNA: TGTGCCAGCAGTTACGCACAACGCACCGGGGAGCTGTTTTTT.

The J gene is TRBJ2-2, the V gene TRBV5-5; 7 bases align to TRBD2. The CDR3 totals 16 residues. Trimming at V came to 4 bases and at J to 3 bases, leaving 9 bases not matched to a gene. Germline-derived CDR1 and CDR2 are SGHKS and YYEKEE (reference sequence). This CDR3 reads CASSAPSGVDTGELFF. CDR3 nucleotides: TGTGCCAGCAGCGCGCCGAGCGGGGTGGACACCGGGGAGCTGTTTTTT.

Turning to this clone: The identical CDR3 is also encoded by other nucleotide sequences in the sample. The chain couples TRBV7-2 to TRBJ1-2; 7 bases are shared with TRBD1. CDR3 length: 13 residues. Unmatched junction bases numbered 2, after V lost 5 bases and J lost 2 bases. CDR1 and CDR2 from the germline V gene are SGHTA and FQGNSA. The CDR3 region has the DNA TGTGCCAGCAGCCTGGGACAGAACTATGGCTACACCTTC. It is translated as CASSLGQNYGYTF.